This T cell receptor (beta chain) was retrieved from a study of monozygotic twins with inflammatory bowel disease. Germline-derived CDR1 and CDR2 are DFQATT and SNEGSKA (reference sequence). This CDR3 spans 15 amino acids. TCRdb processed the 5' RACE reads again and assigns one entry to each CDR3 protein, with no DNA. The sample has just over 300,000 distinct CDR3 sequences. The sample taken for sequencing was blood. The chain is built from TRBV20-1 and TRBJ2-2; TCRdb gives TRBD1 as the D gene, but with no DNA this cannot be confirmed. The source is a human donor with ulcerative colitis or Crohn's disease, or a healthy co-twin of an affected twin (not recorded which). The CDR3 sequence: CSARVLRGTRGELFF.